What follows are 30 T cell receptor beta chains derived from one specimen sequenced in a study of T cells expressing NK-cell markers. Each CDR3 protein gets one entry in TCRdb, which reprocessed the 5' RACE reads and gives no DNA. The specimen's table records a few hundred thousand distinct CDR3 sequences. The sequenced sample was blood T cells: a sorted CD56 or NKG2C T cell subset, CD4+ or CD8+ T cells, or bulk PBMC T cells (not recorded which). All receptors come from a man between 18 and 29 years old in good health.

The genes are TRBV20-1 and TRBJ2-7; TCRdb names TRBD1, which stays unverified in the absence of DNA. Germline V CDR1 and CDR2: DFQATT, SNEGSKA (reference sequence). CDR3 length equals 13 residues. Here the CDR3 reads CSATGTQYYEQYF.

V usage is TRBV12-3 or TRBV12-4 and J usage is TRBJ2-5; TCRdb returns TRBD1, unconfirmable since there is no DNA. There are 16 residues in the CDR3. The CDR3 reads CASSLRQGTPTETQYF.

This rearrangement joins TRBV20-1 to TRBJ2-7; TCRdb proposes TRBD1, but this gene call is untestable without DNA. Germline CDR1 and CDR2: DFQATT and SNEGSKA (reference sequence). CDR3 length: 17 amino acids. The CDR3 protein is CSARSTPGRHFRYEQYF.

The rearrangement joins TRBV29-1 to TRBJ2-5; checking the TCRdb D call of TRBD2 is not possible without DNA. The CDR3 length is 12 residues. The germline CDR1 and CDR2 sequences are SQVTM and ANQGSEA. CDR3 in amino acids: CSVGLSQETQYF. Looking up the rest from reference TRBV29-1 and TRBJ2-5 gives the full variable domain: SAVISQKPSRDICQRGTSLTIQCQVDSQVTMMFWYRQQPGQSLTLIATANQGSEATYESGFVIDKFPISRPNLTFSTLTVSNMSPEDSSIYLCSVGLSQETQYFGPGTRLLVL.

The J gene is TRBJ1-5, the V gene TRBV30. The length of the CDR3 is 12 residues. Germline CDR1 reads GTSNPN; CDR2 reads SVGIG (reference sequence). The CDR3 here is CAWSVLSQPQHF.

The rearrangement joins TRBV2 to TRBJ2-6. This CDR3 is 17 amino acids long. Germline lookup yields CDR1 SNHLY and CDR2 FYNNEI. The chain's CDR3 is CASSDRGADSGANVLTF. Complete variable domain (other parts from reference TRBV2 and TRBJ2-6): EPEVTQTPSHQVTQMGQEVILRCVPISNHLYFYWYRQILGQKVEFLVSFYNNEISEKSEIFDDQFSVERPDGSNFTLKIRSTKLEDSAMYFCASSDRGADSGANVLTFGAGSRLTVL.

The chain carries TRBV20-1 and TRBJ2-4; the TCRdb call, TRBD1, lacks DNA for checking. Germline V gives CDR1 DFQATT, CDR2 SNEGSKA (reference sequence). This CDR3 has 14 residues. CDR3 sequence reads: CSARDPRQGGIQYF.

The chain uses TRBV2 and TRBJ2-7. The CDR3 runs to 13 residues. The germline V gene has CDR1 SNHLY and CDR2 FYNNEI. The CDR3 here is CASSADRSYEQYF. Drawing the rest from reference TRBV2 and TRBJ2-7, the complete variable domain is EPEVTQTPSHQVTQMGQEVILRCVPISNHLYFYWYRQILGQKVEFLVSFYNNEISEKSEIFDDQFSVERPDGSNFTLKIRSTKLEDSAMYFCASSADRSYEQYFGPGTRLTVT.

J is TRBJ2-3 and V is TRBV5-1; TCRdb's D call of TRBD2 is untestable without DNA. Germline V gene data show CDR1 as SGHRS and CDR2 as YFSETQ. The CDR3 runs 15 residues. The CDR3 is CASTTGTSGTYTQYF.

The rearrangement joins TRBV30 to TRBJ2-2; the TCRdb D gene call, TRBD2, has no DNA to confirm it. CDR1 and CDR2 (germline): GTSNPN, SVGIG (reference sequence). CDR3 length: 14 amino acids. This chain's CDR3 is CAWSRGLAVGELFF.

V gene TRBV12-3 or TRBV12-4 combines with J gene TRBJ2-3; as DNA is missing, the TRBD1 call by TCRdb cannot be tested. The CDR3 has 15 residues. CDR3: CASSPLGVRGATQYF.

J is TRBJ1-5 and V is TRBV6-2 or TRBV6-3. Germline loops: CDR1 MNHEY, CDR2 SVGEGT. The CDR3 sequence is 15 residues long. The CDR3 region is CASSYSMGSNQPQHF.

The chain employs TRBV12-3 or TRBV12-4 and TRBJ1-2; TCRdb designates TRBD1, a call that cannot be tested without DNA. The CDR3 runs 14 residues. The CDR3 here is CASSTDRANYGYTF.

The chain uses TRBV9 and TRBJ2-1; TCRdb gives TRBD2 as the D gene, but with no DNA this cannot be confirmed. The CDR3 covers 19 residues. Germline loops: CDR1 SGDLS, CDR2 YYNGEE. CDR3 residues: CASSPTLGLAVLKHDEQFF.

V usage is TRBV20-1 and J usage is TRBJ2-7. The germline V gene encodes CDR1 DFQATT and CDR2 SNEGSKA (reference sequence). This CDR3 is 15 amino acids long. CDR3: CSARDLRSSSYEQYF.

This sequence joins TRBV12-3 or TRBV12-4 and TRBJ1-1; TCRdb gives TRBD1 as the D gene, but with no DNA this cannot be confirmed. This CDR3 is 16 amino acids long. This CDR3 is CASSHMGGSWNTEAFF.

The chain has TRBV19 and TRBJ2-1; there is no DNA to check the TCRdb D call of TRBD2. Germline CDR1 is LNHDA and CDR2 is SQIVND (reference sequence). The CDR3 is made up of 16 amino acids. CDR3 in amino acids: CASRVGLAGAPGEQFF.

This rearrangement joins TRBV7-8 to TRBJ1-5; TCRdb's assignment of TRBD1 cannot be checked, as there is no DNA. Germline V gene lookup returns CDR1 SGHVS and CDR2 FQNEAQ. The CDR3 is made up of 13 amino acids. This chain's CDR3 is CASTTGSNQPQHF.

The gene calls are TRBV12-3 or TRBV12-4 and TRBJ1-5; no DNA is available, so the TRBD1 call from TCRdb remains unchecked. The CDR3 has 15 residues. The CDR3 loop reads CASRRQGGINQPQHF.

V usage is TRBV6-5 and J usage is TRBJ2-7; TCRdb lists TRBD2, though no DNA is available to test this call. Germline CDR1 and CDR2: MNHEY and SVGAGI. The CDR3 has 16 residues. The CDR3 is CASSYSSAGVGYEQYF.

The chain joins TRBV25-1 to TRBJ2-7; no DNA is available, so the TRBD1 call from TCRdb remains unchecked. Germline CDR1 is MGHDK and CDR2 is SYGVNS. The length of the CDR3 is 13 residues. This CDR3 is CASSESGYHEQYF.

The rearrangement joins TRBV9 to TRBJ2-2; TCRdb gives TRBD2 as the D gene, but with no DNA this cannot be confirmed. The length of the CDR3 is 15 residues. From germline, CDR1 is SGDLS and CDR2 YYNGEE. CDR3 sequence: CASSRGLMNTGELFF.

The chain combines TRBV4-2 with TRBJ2-1; TCRdb picks TRBD2, but there is no DNA to check that call. The CDR3 sequence is 15 residues long. CDR1 is LGHNA and CDR2 is YNFKEQ in the germline V gene. The chain's CDR3 is CASSQVGGRGNEQFF.

V and J are TRBV14 and TRBJ2-1; TCRdb lists TRBD2, though no DNA is available to test this call. CDR3 length: 17 amino acids. Per the germline V gene, CDR1 is SGHDN and CDR2 is FVKESK. The CDR3 loop is CASSPPRGLAGINEQFF.

The V call is TRBV7-2, the J call TRBJ1-1. The germline V gene has CDR1 SGHTA and CDR2 FQGNSA. The CDR3 extends over 14 amino acids. This CDR3 reads CASSLVQGITEAFF.

The V gene is TRBV20-1, the J gene TRBJ2-3. The CDR3 covers 13 residues. Germline V gives CDR1 DFQATT, CDR2 SNEGSKA (reference sequence). Here the CDR3 reads CSARDPQVDTQYF.

The J gene is TRBJ2-1, the V gene TRBV20-1; without DNA, the TCRdb call of TRBD1 cannot be checked. Germline V gene data show CDR1 as DFQATT and CDR2 as SNEGSKA (reference sequence). CDR3 length equals 13 residues. CDR3: CSAREDTPTGQFF.

The chain has TRBV7-9 and TRBJ1-1; TCRdb designates TRBD1, a call that cannot be tested without DNA. This CDR3 has 16 amino acids. Per germline, CDR1 SEHNR and CDR2 FQNEAQ (reference sequence). Here the CDR3 reads CASSLALGQMNTEAFF.

This rearrangement joins TRBV20-1 to TRBJ1-5; checking the TCRdb D call of TRBD1 is not possible without DNA. Germline loops: CDR1 DFQATT, CDR2 SNEGSKA (reference sequence). This CDR3 has 14 residues. The CDR3 reads CSATGQGGNQPQHF.

The chain couples TRBV3-1 to TRBJ2-2; TCRdb's D call of TRBD2 is untestable without DNA. Per germline, CDR1 LGHDT and CDR2 YNNKEL (reference sequence). The CDR3 sequence is 17 residues long. CDR3 in amino acids: CASSHGLAGVEAGELFF.